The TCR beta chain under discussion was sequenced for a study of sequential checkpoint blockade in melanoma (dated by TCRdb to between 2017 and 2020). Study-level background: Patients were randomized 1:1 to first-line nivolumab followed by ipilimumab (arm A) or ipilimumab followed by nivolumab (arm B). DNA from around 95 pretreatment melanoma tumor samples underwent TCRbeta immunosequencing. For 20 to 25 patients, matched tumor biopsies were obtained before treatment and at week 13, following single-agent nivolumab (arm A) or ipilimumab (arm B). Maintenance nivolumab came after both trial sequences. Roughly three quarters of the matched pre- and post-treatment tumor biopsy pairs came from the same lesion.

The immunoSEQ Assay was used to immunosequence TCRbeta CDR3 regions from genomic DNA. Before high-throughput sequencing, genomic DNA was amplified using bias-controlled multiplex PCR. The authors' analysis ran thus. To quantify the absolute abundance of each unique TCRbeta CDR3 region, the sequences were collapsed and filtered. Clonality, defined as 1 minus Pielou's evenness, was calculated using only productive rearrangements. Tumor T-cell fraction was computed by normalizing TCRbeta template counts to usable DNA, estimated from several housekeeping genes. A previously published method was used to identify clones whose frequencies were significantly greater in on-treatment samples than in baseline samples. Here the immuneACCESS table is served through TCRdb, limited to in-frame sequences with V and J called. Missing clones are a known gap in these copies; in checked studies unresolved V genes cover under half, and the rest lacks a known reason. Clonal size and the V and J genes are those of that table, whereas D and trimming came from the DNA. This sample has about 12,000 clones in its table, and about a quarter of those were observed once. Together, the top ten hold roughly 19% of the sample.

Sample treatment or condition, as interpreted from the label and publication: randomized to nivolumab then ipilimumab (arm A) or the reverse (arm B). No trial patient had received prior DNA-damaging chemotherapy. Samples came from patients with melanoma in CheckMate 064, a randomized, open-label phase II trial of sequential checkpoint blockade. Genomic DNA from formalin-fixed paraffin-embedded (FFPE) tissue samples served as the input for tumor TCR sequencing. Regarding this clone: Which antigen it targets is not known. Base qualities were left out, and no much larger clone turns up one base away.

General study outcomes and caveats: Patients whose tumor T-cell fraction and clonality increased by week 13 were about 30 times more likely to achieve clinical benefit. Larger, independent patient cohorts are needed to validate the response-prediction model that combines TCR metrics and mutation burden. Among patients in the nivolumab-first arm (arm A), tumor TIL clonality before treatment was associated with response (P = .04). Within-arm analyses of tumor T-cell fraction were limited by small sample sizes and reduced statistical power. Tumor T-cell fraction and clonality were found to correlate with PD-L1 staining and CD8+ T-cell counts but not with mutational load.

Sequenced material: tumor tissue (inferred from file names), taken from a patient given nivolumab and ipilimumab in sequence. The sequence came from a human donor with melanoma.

The CDR3 region: CASSYTGAEQYV. The sequence in DNA is TGTGCCAGCAGTTACACCGGGGCCGAGCAGTACGTC. Rearrangement joined TRBV6-8 to TRBJ2-7; the D gene is possibly TRBD1 or TRBD2, each agreeing over 5 bases. CDR1 and CDR2, per the germline V gene, are MNHGY and SAAAGT. The junction shows trimming of 2 bases on V and 6 bases on J, plus 8 bases between the germline ends. Including the terminal cysteine and valine, the CDR3 comprises 12 residues. Only CDR3 DNA remains: 36 bases, in frame from the first base.